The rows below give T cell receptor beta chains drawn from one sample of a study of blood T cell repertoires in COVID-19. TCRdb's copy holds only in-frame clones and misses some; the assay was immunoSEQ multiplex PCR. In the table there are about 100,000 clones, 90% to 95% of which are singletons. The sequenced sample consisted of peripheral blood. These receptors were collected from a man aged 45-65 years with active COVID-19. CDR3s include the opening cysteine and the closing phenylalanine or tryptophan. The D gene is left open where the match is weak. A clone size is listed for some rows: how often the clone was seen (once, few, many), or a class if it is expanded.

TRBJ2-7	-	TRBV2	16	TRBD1	TGTGCCAGCAGTGAAGCACTGGGACAGGGTAGCGACGAGCAGTACTTC	CASSEALGQGSDEQYF
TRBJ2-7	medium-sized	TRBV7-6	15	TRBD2	TGTGCCAGCAGCCCCCGCCCGGGGGGAACCTACGAGCAGTACTTC	CASSPRPGGTYEQYF
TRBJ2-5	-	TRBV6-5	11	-	TGTGCCAGCAGGGCTGTGGAGACCCAGTACTTC	CASRAVETQYF
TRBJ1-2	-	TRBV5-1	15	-	TGCGCCAGCAGCTTGAGTCAGGCAGGCGTTTATGGCTACACCTTC	CASSLSQAGVYGYTF
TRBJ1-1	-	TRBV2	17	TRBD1	TGTGCCAGCAGTGAAGCGCGGGGGACAGGGGTAAACACTGAAGCTTTCTTT	CASSEARGTGVNTEAFF
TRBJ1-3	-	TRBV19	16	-	TGTGCCAGTAGTCCGACAGCGCCCTACTCTGGAAACACCATATATTTT	CASSPTAPYSGNTIYF
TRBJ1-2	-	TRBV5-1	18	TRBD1	TGCGCCAGCAGCCCGGCAGTCGACAGGGGAGTTTTGAACTATGGCTACACCTTC	CASSPAVDRGVLNYGYTF
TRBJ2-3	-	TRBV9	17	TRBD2	TGTGCCAGCAGCGTGGGGACTAGCGGGGGATACACAGATACGCAGTATTTT	CASSVGTSGGYTDTQYF
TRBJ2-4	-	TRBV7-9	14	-	TGTGCCAGCAGCTTAACAGGACGCTCAAACATTCAGTACTTC	CASSLTGRSNIQYF
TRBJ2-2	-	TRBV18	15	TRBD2	TGTGCCAGCTCAAGGACTAGCGGCCACACCGGGGAGCTGTTTTTT	CASSRTSGHTGELFF
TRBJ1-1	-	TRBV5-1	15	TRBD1	TGCGCCAGCAGCTCCAGGACAGGGGGCGAAGCTGAAGCTTTCTTT	CASSSRTGGEAEAFF
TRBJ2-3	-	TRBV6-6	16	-	TGTGCCAGCAGTTACCGGCAGACCACGGGGACAGATACGCAGTATTTT	CASSYRQTTGTDTQYF
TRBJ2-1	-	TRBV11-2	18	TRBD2	TGTGCCAGCAGCCCGAGGGGTAGCGGGGGGTCTTTCTACAATGAGCAGTTCTTC	CASSPRGSGGSFYNEQFF
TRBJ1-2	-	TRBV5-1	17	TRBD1	TGCGCCAGCAGCTTAGTGGGGAACGTTAAACAGGGGACTGGCTACACCTTC	CASSLVGNVKQGTGYTF
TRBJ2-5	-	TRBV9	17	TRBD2	TGTGCCAGCAGCCCCCGGGGTAGCGGGAGGGCCGCGGAGACCCAGTACTTC	CASSPRGSGRAAETQYF
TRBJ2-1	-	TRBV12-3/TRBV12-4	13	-	TGTGCCAGCAGTTTTGGGGGGTACGATGAGCAGTTCTTC	CASSFGGYDEQFF
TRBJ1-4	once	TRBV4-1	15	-	TGCGCCAGCAGCGTCCAAGAAGGCGGTAATGAAAAACTGTTTTTT	CASSVQEGGNEKLFF
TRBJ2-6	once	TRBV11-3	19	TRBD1	TGTGCCAGCAGCTCCTATGGTGGGACAGTGCTCTCTGGGGCCAACGTCCTGACTTTC	CASSSYGGTVLSGANVLTF
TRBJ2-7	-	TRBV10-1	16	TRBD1	TGCGCCAGCAGTGAGTCGATTTTCGGACAGGGGGTCGAGCAGTACTTC	CASSESIFGQGVEQYF
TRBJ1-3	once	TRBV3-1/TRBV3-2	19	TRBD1	TGTGCCAGCAGCCCAAGACTAGGACAGGGCCTCCCCTCTGGAAACACCATATATTTT	CASSPRLGQGLPSGNTIYF
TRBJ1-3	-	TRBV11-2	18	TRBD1	TGTGCCAGCAGCCCGAAACGGACAGGTGGAGTCTCTGGAAACACCATATATTTT	CASSPKRTGGVSGNTIYF
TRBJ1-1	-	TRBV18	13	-	TGTGCCAGCTCACCGGGCTGGGACACTGAAGCTTTCTTT	CASSPGWDTEAFF
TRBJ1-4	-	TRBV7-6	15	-	TGTGCCAGCAGCCCCTCGCCAGGGGCTAGTGAAAAACTGTTTTTT	CASSPSPGASEKLFF
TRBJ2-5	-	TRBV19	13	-	TGTGCCAGTAGTATGGGGGGAGTGGAGACCCAGTACTTC	CASSMGGVETQYF
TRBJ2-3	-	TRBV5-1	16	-	TGCGCCAGCAGCTTCGGGGGCGGGGGAACCACAGATACGCAGTATTTT	CASSFGGGGTTDTQYF
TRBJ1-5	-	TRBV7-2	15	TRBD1	TGTGCCAGCAGCTTAAGACAGGGATTCAATCAGCCCCAGCATTTT	CASSLRQGFNQPQHF
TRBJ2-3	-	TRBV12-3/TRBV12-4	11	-	TGTGCCAGAGGGAGGCTGGATACGCAGTATTTT	CARGRLDTQYF
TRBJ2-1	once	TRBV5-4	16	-	TGTGCCAGCAGCTTCTATTCTTCTCGGGTCTACAATGAGCAGTTCTTC	CASSFYSSRVYNEQFF
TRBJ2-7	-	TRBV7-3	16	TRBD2	TGTGCCAGAAGCCGATCGGGGGGACTAGCGTACCACGAGCAGTACTTC	CARSRSGGLAYHEQYF
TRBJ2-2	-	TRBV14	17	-	TGTGCCAGCAGCCCCCGGGACTTAGCCATTGATGCCGGGGAGCTGTTTTTT	CASSPRDLAIDAGELFF
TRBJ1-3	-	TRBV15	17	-	TGTGCCACCAGCAGAGAGGCCAGTTCCATCTCTGGAAACACCATATATTTT	CATSREASSISGNTIYF
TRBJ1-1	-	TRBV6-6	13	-	TGTGCCAGCAGCCCCAAATTGAACACTGAAGCTTTCTTT	CASSPKLNTEAFF
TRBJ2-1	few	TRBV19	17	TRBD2	TGTGCCAGTAGTAACATAGCGGGGGGGCCTTTATTCAATGAGCAGTTCTTC	CASSNIAGGPLFNEQFF
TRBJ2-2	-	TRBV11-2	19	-	TGTGCCAGCAGTACGAACTTGGGGCGGGGCGCTCGAGGGATCGGGGAGCTGTTTTTT	CASSTNLGRGARGIGELFF
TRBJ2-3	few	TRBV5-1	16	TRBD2	TGCGCCAGCAGCGATGGCGGGACTAGCGGCACAGATACGCAGTATTTT	CASSDGGTSGTDTQYF
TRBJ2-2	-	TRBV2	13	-	TGTGCCAGCAGCCTCGTGCGCACCGGGGAGCTGTTTTTT	CASSLVRTGELFF
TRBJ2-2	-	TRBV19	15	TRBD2	TGTGCCAGTAGTACGCCGGGACTACACACCGGGGAGCTGTTTTTT	CASSTPGLHTGELFF
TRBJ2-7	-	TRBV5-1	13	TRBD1	TGCGCCAGCAGCGTTCAGGGGGCTTACGAGCAGTACTTC	CASSVQGAYEQYF
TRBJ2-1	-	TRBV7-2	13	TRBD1	TGTGCCAGCCGCCAGACAGGGGACAATGAGCAGTTCTTC	CASRQTGDNEQFF
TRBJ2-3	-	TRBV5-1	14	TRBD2	TGCGCCAGCAGATTCCTAGCGGGCACAGATACGCAGTATTTT	CASRFLAGTDTQYF
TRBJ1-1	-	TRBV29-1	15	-	TGCAGCGTGGGGAGGAGTTCAGGGAGGAACACTGAAGCTTTCTTT	CSVGRSSGRNTEAFF
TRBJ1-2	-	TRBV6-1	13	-	TGTGCCAGCAGTGAAGGGGGGGGAAATGGCTACACCTTC	CASSEGGGNGYTF
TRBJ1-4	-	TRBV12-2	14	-	TGTGCAAGTCGTCCGACAGGGCCTAATGAAAAACTGTTTTTT	CASRPTGPNEKLFF
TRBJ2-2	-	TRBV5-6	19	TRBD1	TGTGCCAGCAGCTTGGGCTGGACAGGGTTATCTTTGAACACCGGGGAGCTGTTTTTT	CASSLGWTGLSLNTGELFF
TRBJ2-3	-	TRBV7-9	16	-	TGTGCCAGCAGCTTAGAAGCCAGGAGGGGCCTGAATACGCAGTATTTT	CASSLEARRGLNTQYF
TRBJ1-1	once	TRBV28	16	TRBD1	TGTGCCAGCAGTTTATCCCCCGGGACAGGGTATACTGAAGCTTTCTTT	CASSLSPGTGYTEAFF
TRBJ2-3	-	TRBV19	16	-	TGTGCCAGTAGTATCAGGGCGGGATCGGGCACAGATACGCAGTATTTT	CASSIRAGSGTDTQYF
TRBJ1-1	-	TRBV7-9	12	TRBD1	TGTGCCAGCAGCTCACAGGGGGCGTTAGCTTTCTTT	CASSSQGALAFF